This TCR beta chain was profiled in a study of regulatory T cells in long-lasting Graves disease. Construction of the TCR beta libraries employed iRepertoire HTBI primers in conjunction with Arm-PCR of CDR3 regions. TCRdb passed the multiplex PCR reads through MiXCR, listing each CDR3 protein once. The data contain about 470,000 distinct CDR3 sequences, about 16% of them singletons. CDR3 length: 14 residues. CDR1 is SGHRS, CDR2 YFSETQ, per germline. V shed 2 bases and J shed 6 bases, with 11 bases lying between them. This sample's time point: newly diagnosed GD, antithyroid drugs for less than 3 months. PBMCs provided the RNA from which the TCR library was made. Patients all came to the study from an endocrinology department in Xi'an, China. Another study also made use of these data, one on T cells in Graves' hyperthyroidism and ophthalmopathy.

This chain connects TRBV5-1 to TRBJ1-4; perhaps TRBD1 as D (6 bases). Sample: peripheral blood mononuclear cells (PBMCs), taken at new diagnosis, from a patient treated with antithyroid drugs. This sequence originates from a woman aged 25 to 45 with Graves disease. The CDR3 coding sequence is TGCGCCAGCAGCTTCAGGGGCCAGTATGAAAAACTGTTTTTT. Encoded protein: CASSFRGQYEKLFF.